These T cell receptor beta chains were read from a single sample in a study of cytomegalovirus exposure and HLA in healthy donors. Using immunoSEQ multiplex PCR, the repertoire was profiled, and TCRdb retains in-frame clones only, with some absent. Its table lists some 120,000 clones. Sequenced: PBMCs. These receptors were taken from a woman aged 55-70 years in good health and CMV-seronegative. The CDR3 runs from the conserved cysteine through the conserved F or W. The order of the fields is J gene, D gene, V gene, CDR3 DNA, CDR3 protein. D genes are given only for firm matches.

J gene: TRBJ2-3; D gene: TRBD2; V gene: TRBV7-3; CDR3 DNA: TGTGCCAGCAGCTTAGGAGCGGGATTTCTCACAGATACGCAGTATTTT; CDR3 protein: CASSLGAGFLTDTQYF
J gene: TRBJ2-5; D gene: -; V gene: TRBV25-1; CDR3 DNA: TGTGCCAGCAGCAGGGGAGAGACCCAGTACTTC; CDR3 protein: CASSRGETQYF
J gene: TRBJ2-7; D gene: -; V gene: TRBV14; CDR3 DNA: TGTGCCAGCAGCCAAGATGTAAGCCCGGGTTATTCCTACGAGCAGTACTTC; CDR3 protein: CASSQDVSPGYSYEQYF
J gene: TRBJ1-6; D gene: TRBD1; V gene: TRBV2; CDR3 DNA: TGTGCCAGCAGTGAAGGAGGGCAGGGGGTTGGGTATAATTCACCCCTCCACTTT; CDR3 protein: CASSEGGQGVGYNSPLHF
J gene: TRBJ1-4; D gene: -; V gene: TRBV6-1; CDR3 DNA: TGTGCCAGCAGTGAGCGGGGGACGGGTAATGAAAAACTGTTTTTT; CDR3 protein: CASSERGTGNEKLFF
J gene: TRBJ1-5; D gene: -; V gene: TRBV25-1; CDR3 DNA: TGTGCCAGCAGTGAATATAATGATCACAAGATCCTCAATCAGCCCCAGCATTTT; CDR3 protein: CASSEYNDHKILNQPQHF
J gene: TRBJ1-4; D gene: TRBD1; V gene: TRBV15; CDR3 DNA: TGTGCCACCAGCAGGGATAGGGGGCCTGAAAAACTGTTTTTT; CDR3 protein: CATSRDRGPEKLFF
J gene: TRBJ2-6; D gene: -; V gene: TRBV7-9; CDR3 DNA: TGTGCCAGCAGCGGAAATTCAGGGGGGTCTGGGGCCAACGTCCTGACTTTC; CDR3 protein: CASSGNSGGSGANVLTF
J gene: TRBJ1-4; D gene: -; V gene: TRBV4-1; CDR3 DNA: TGCGCCAGCAGCCCGACGGCAGGTGCAACTAATGAAAAACTGTTTTTT; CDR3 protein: CASSPTAGATNEKLFF
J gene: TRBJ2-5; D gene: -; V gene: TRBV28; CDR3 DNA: TGTGCCAGCAGTTTATTAGCGGCCCAAGGGATAGAGACCCAGTACTTC; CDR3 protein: CASSLLAAQGIETQYF
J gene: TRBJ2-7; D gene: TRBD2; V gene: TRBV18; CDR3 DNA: TGTGCCAGCTCACCGCTCTCCGGGACTACACTTCTAGGTGAGCAGTACTTC; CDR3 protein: CASSPLSGTTLLGEQYF
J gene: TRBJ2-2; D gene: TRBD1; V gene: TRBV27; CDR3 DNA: TGTGCCAGCAAATATTTGGGACAGGGGGGTTCGAACACCGGGGAGCTGTTTTTT; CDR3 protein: CASKYLGQGGSNTGELFF
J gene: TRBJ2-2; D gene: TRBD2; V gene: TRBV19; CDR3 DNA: TGTGCCAGTAGTTCTACTAGCGGGAGCCCCGGGGAGCTGTTTTTT; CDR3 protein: CASSSTSGSPGELFF
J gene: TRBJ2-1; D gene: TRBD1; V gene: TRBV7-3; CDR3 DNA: TGTGCCAGCAGTCCGGGACAGGGTTACAATGAGCAGTTCTTC; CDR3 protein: CASSPGQGYNEQFF
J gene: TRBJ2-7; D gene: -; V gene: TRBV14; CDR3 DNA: TGTGCCAGCAGCCAACAGGGGTCAACCTACGAGCAGTACTTC; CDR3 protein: CASSQQGSTYEQYF
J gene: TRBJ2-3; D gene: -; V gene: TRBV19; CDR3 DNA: TGTGCCAGTAGTATCCCCGGGGATACGCAGTATTTT; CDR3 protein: CASSIPGDTQYF
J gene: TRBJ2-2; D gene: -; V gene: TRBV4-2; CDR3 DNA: TGTGCCAGCAGCCATAGTGTTAGCCAGACGAACACCGGGGAGCTGTTTTTT; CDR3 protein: CASSHSVSQTNTGELFF
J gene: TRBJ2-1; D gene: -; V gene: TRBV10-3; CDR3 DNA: TGTGCCATCAGTGGCCCAGAAGGGGAACAGTTCTTC; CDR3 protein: CAISGPEGEQFF
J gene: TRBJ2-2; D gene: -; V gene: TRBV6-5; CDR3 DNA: TGTGCCAGCAGTGCGCCACAGGGCCTCGGGGAGCTGTTTTTT; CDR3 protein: CASSAPQGLGELFF
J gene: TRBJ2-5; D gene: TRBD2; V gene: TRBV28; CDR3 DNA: TGTGCCAGCACGGCGGGAGGCAACCAAGAGACCCAGTACTTC; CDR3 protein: CASTAGGNQETQYF
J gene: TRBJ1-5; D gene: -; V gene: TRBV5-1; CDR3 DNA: TGCGCCAGCAGTTCCCTCGGGGAATCCAATCAGCCCCAGCATTTT; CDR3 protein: CASSSLGESNQPQHF
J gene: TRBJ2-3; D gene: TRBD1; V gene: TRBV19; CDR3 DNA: TGTGCCAGTAGCGGGGGACAGGGTCATCCAGATACGCAGTATTTT; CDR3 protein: CASSGGQGHPDTQYF
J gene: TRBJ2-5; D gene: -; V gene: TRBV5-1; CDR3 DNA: TGCGCCAGCACCGACGGACAGCTTCAAGAGACCCAGTACTTC; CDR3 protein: CASTDGQLQETQYF
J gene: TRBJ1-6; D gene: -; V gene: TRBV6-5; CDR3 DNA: TGTGCCAGCAGTTTCAACAGGGTGATGAATTCACCCCTCCACTTT; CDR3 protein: CASSFNRVMNSPLHF
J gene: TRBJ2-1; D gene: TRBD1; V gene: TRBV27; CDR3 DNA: TGTGCCAGCAGTCTTCAATTCGGCCCCAACAGGGGGACTCGCAATGAGCAGTTCTTC; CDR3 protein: CASSLQFGPNRGTRNEQFF
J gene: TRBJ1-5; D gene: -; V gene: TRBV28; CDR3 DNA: TGTGCCAGCATTTCCCATTTTGGCAATCAGCCCCAGCATTTT; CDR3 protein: CASISHFGNQPQHF
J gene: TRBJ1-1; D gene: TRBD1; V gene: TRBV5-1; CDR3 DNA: TGCGCCAGCAGCTTGGGCCGGGACAGGGGGTGGACTGAAGCTTTCTTT; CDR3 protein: CASSLGRDRGWTEAFF
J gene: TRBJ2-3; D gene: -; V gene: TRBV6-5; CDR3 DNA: TGTGCCAGCAGTTACTCGACTAGTACAGATACGCAGTATTTT; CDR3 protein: CASSYSTSTDTQYF
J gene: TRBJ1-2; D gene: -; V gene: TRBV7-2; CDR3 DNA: TGTGCCAGCAGCTTCTCGGTGAATTATGGCTACACCTTC; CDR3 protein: CASSFSVNYGYTF
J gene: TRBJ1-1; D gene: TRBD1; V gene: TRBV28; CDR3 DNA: TGTGCCAGCAGTCCTAGGACAGGGGGAGCTATGAACACTGAAGCTTTCTTT; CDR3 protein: CASSPRTGGAMNTEAFF
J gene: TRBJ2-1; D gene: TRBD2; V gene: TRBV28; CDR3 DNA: TGTGCCAGCAGTCTTGGACTAGCGGGGTACAATGAGCAGTTCTTC; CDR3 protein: CASSLGLAGYNEQFF
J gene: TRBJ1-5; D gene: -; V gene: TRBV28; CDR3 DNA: TGTGCCAGCAGTTTCAGACAACCTAGCAATCAGCCCCAGCATTTT; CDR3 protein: CASSFRQPSNQPQHF
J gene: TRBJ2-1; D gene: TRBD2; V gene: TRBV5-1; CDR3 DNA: TGCGCCAGCAGCTTGGGGACTAGCAGGAACAATGAGCAGTTCTTC; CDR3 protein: CASSLGTSRNNEQFF
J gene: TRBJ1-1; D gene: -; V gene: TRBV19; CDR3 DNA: TGTGCCAGTAGTATGGGGGGTGGGAACACTGAAGCTTTCTTT; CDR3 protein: CASSMGGGNTEAFF
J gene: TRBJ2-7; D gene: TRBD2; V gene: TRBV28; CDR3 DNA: TGTGCCAGCACACCCGGTAGTAGCGGGAGAGGCGGGCAGTACTTC; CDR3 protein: CASTPGSSGRGGQYF
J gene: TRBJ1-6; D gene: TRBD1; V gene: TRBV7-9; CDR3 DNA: TGTGCCAGCAGCTCACCGACAGGGGATAATTCACCCCTCCACTTT; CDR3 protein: CASSSPTGDNSPLHF
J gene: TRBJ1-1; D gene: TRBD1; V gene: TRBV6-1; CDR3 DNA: TGTGCCAGCAGCGAACAGGGGGCGAAAGCTTTCTTT; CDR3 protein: CASSEQGAKAFF
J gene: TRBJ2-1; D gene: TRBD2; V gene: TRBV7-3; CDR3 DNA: TGTGCCAGCAGCCACCCCGTAGCGGGAGGGGCCAATGAGCAGTTCTTC; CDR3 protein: CASSHPVAGGANEQFF
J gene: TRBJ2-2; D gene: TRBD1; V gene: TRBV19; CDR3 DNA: TGTGCCAGTATCCCTAACCACCAGGGGGCATCCGGGGAGCTGTTTTTT; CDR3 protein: CASIPNHQGASGELFF
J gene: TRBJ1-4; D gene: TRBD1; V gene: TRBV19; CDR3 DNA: TGTGCCAGCCGGGACAGGGCCTTTTCTAATGAAAAACTGTTTTTT; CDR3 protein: CASRDRAFSNEKLFF
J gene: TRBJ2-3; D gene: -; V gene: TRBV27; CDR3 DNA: TGTGCCAGCAGTTTCAGACTAGATTACACAGATACGCAGTATTTT; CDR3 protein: CASSFRLDYTDTQYF
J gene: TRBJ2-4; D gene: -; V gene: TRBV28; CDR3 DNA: TGTGCCAGCAGTCAACTCCAGGGGGGCAAAAACATTCAGTACTTC; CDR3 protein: CASSQLQGGKNIQYF
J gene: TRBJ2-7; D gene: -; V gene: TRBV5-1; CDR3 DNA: TGCGCCAGCAGCTTGCTGTCCTACGAGCAGTACTTC; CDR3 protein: CASSLLSYEQYF
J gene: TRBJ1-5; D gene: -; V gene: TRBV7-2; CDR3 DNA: TGTGCCAGCAGCTTACAGGGCCCTCAGCCCCAGCATTTT; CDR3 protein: CASSLQGPQPQHF
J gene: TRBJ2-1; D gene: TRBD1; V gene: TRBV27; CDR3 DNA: TGTGCCAGCAGTTTATCGGGACAGGGGATCTACAATGAGCAGTTCTTC; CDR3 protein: CASSLSGQGIYNEQFF
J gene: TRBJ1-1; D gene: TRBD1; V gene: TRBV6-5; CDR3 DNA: TGTGCCAGCGCCTACTACAGGGGGTTTGAAGCTTTCTTT; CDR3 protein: CASAYYRGFEAFF
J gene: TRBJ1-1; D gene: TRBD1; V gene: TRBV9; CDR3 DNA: TGTGCCAGCAGCGTAGGCCCCGGGACAGGGGGCCCCACTGAAGCTTTCTTT; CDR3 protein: CASSVGPGTGGPTEAFF
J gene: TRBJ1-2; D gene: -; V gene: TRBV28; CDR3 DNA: TGTGCCAGCAGTTCATCCGCTACAGGGACCCGCCTGAGCTACACCTTC; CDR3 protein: CASSSSATGTRLSYTF
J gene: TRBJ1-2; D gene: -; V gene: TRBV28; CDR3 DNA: TGTGCCAGCAGTCCCGACTTTAACTATGGCTACACCTTC; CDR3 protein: CASSPDFNYGYTF
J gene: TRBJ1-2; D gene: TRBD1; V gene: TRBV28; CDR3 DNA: TGTGCCAGCAGTTCCGGGACAGGGGGCAGAAGTGGCTACACCTTC; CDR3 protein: CASSSGTGGRSGYTF
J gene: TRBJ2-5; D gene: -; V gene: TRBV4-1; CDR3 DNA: TGCGCCAGCAGCCAAGCCTTTCCTTCCCTTTTACAGGGTTCCCAAGAGACCCAGTACTTC; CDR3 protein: CASSQAFPSLLQGSQETQYF
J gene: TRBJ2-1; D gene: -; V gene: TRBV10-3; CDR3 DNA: TGTGCCATCAGTGAGCGAGGAGGGGCCCTCCGCTACAATGAGCAGTTCTTC; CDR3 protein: CAISERGGALRYNEQFF
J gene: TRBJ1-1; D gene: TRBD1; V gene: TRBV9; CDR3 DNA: TGTGCCAGCAGCGGCCGAGAGGGGGCTTCTGAAGCTTTCTTT; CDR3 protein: CASSGREGASEAFF
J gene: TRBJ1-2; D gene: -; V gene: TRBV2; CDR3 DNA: TGTGCCAGCAGTGCTGTCAGGCCGCCTAACTATGGCTACACCTTC; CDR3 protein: CASSAVRPPNYGYTF